A single sample is the source of the 18 T cell receptor beta chains below, sequenced in a study of blood T cells in healthy people across ages. PCR was performed a second time for about 6 to 12 cycles using a sample-barcoded 5' primer and a J-beta primer mix. One entry per CDR3 protein, called by TCRdb with MiXCR from the 5' RACE reads. Of approximately 1,100,000 distinct CDR3 sequences listed, 40% to 50% are singletons. The material sequenced was blood. The receptors were gathered from a woman between 55 and 75 years old in good health.

The chain joins TRBV6-5 to TRBJ1-1; D is unresolved. This CDR3 spans 13 amino acids. CDR1 is MNHEY, CDR2 SVGAGI, per germline. The ends were cut back, 6 bases at V and 8 bases at J, with 16 bases in the middle. The CDR3 sequence: CASSSRALPEAFF. The CDR3 region has the DNA TGTGCCAGCAGCTCCCGGGCCCTTCCCGAAGCTTTCTTT.

This clonotype appeared a few times. The J gene is TRBJ2-5, the V gene TRBV7-8, with a tentative D call TRBD2 (6 bases). Near its end, the DNA agrees better with TRBJ2-7, so the J call may be wrong. The CDR3 contains 15 residues. Germline loops: CDR1 SGHVS, CDR2 FQNEAQ. The chain's CDR3 is CASSLAGGAPYEQYF. The CDR3 bases are TGTGCCAGCAGCTTAGCCGGCGGGGCACCCTACGAGCAGTACTTC.

V is TRBV19 and J is TRBJ2-1; perhaps TRBD1 as D (5 bases). V lost 6 bases, J lost 8 bases, and 17 bases lay in between. CDR1 and CDR2 from the germline V gene are LNHDA and SQIVND (reference sequence). This CDR3 spans 14 amino acids. The CDR3 DNA reads TGTGCCAGTAGACCCCCAGCAGGGTTCGATGAGCAGTTCTTC. Translation gives CASRPPAGFDEQFF.

On this clonotype: With a much larger clone just one base away, this may be a read error. The chain joins TRBV29-1 to TRBJ2-3; TRBD2 agrees at 10 bases. V gave up 7 bases and J gave up 2 bases; unmatched junction bases: 9. Germline CDR1 and CDR2: SQVTM and ANQGSEA. This CDR3 has 15 amino acids. This chain's CDR3 is CSARGTSVNTDTQYF. The CDR3, as DNA: TGCAGCGCCCGAGGGACTAGCGTTAACACAGATACGCAGTATTTT.

This clonotype has just a few counts. The V call is TRBV27, the J call TRBJ2-1, with 7 bases identical to TRBD2. Germline assignment: CDR1 MNHEY and CDR2 SMNVEV (reference sequence). This CDR3 has 16 amino acids. V gave up 4 bases and J gave up 0 bases; unmatched junction bases: 6. The CDR3 DNA is TGTGCCAGCAGTTCAACGGGACTAAGCTCCTACAATGAGCAGTTCTTC. This gives the protein CASSSTGLSSYNEQFF.

This clonotype has a single count. The rearrangement joins TRBV21-1 to TRBJ2-3. TRBV21-1 is given as a pseudogene. This CDR3 has 12 residues. CDR3 sequence: CASSKASDTQYF. The CDR3 nucleotides are TGTGCCAGCAGCAAAGCTTCGGATACGCAGTATTTT.

This chain uses TRBV7-9 with TRBJ1-1; D uncertain. V gave up 2 bases and J gave up 4 bases, with 11 bases separating them. The V gene's germline CDR1 is SEHNR and CDR2 FQNEAQ (reference sequence). The CDR3 covers 14 residues. The CDR3: CASSLNRGTTEAFF. For the CDR3, the DNA is TGTGCCAGCAGCTTAAATCGGGGAACCACTGAAGCTTTCTTT. Full variable domain (missing parts from reference TRBV7-9 and TRBJ1-1): DTGVSQNPRHKITKRGQNVTFRCDPISEHNRLYWYRQTLGQGPEFLTYFQNEAQLEKSRLLSDRFSAERPKGSFSTLEIQRTEQGDSAMYLCASSLNRGTTEAFFGQGTRLTVV.

The chain combines TRBV11-2 with TRBJ2-3; TRBD2 agrees at 10 bases. After removal of 2 bases from V and 0 bases from J, the junction contained 2 bases not matched to a gene. CDR1 is SGHAT, CDR2 FQNNGV, per germline. The CDR3 length is 16 residues. The chain's CDR3 is CASSLLTSGSTDTQYF. The CDR3 nucleotides are TGTGCCAGCAGCTTACTGACTAGCGGGAGCACAGATACGCAGTATTTT.

V is TRBV20-1 and J is TRBJ2-4; tentatively, D is TRBD1 (7 bases). This CDR3 comprises 14 residues. Germline CDR1 and CDR2: DFQATT and SNEGSKA (reference sequence). V lost 2 bases and J lost 6, with 14 bases in between. The CDR3 DNA reads TGCAGTGCTAGATCGGGGGACAGCAGAAACATTCAGTACTTC. Amino acid sequence: CSARSGDSRNIQYF.

This clonotype has a single count. The rearrangement uses TRBV2 and TRBJ2-7; TRBD2 matches at 12 bases. Germline assignment: CDR1 SNHLY and CDR2 FYNNEI. The CDR3 consists of 14 residues. V was pared by 3 bases and J by 12 bases, with 9 bases of the junction left unmatched. In DNA, the CDR3 is TGTGCCAGCAGTGAGACTAGCGGGAGATCCCAAATGTACTTC. Translation: CASSETSGRSQMYF.

This clonotype was counted between two and nine times. The rearrangement joins TRBV24-1 to TRBJ2-1; 7 bases align to TRBD2. The CDR3 length is 15 residues. V shed 3 bases, J shed 7 bases, and the junction held 8 bases outside the gene matches. Germline V gene lookup returns CDR1 KGHDR and CDR2 SFDVKD. The DNA of the CDR3 is TGTGCCACCAGTGATCTCCGCGGGGGAGGAAATGAGCAGTTCTTC. Its protein is CATSDLRGGGNEQFF.

This rearrangement joins TRBV2 to TRBJ2-3; the match to TRBD1 covers 8 bases. CDR1 and CDR2 (germline): SNHLY, FYNNEI. CDR3 length: 15 amino acids. Germline trimming cut 5 bases from V and 7 bases from J; bases unmatched to any gene: 11. The CDR3 coding sequence is TGTGCCAGCAGTACAGGAGGACAGGGCTTTAATACGCAGTATTTT. Its translation is CASSTGGQGFNTQYF.

This clonotype was detected ten times or more. The chain combines TRBV20-1 with TRBJ2-3, with D perhaps TRBD2 (6 bases). Per germline, CDR1 DFQATT and CDR2 SNEGSKA (reference sequence). This CDR3 is built from 14 residues. V was trimmed by 6 bases and J by 3 bases, leaving 16 bases between them. CDR3 DNA: TGCAGTGCAACTCCGGGACTTGGAACAGATACGCAGTATTTT. Amino acid sequence: CSATPGLGTDTQYF.

V usage is TRBV28 and J usage is TRBJ1-2; 9 bases map to TRBD1. Germline CDR1 MDHEN, CDR2 SYDVKM. V was clipped by 10 bases and J by 5 bases; unmatched bases: 5. The CDR3 length is 12 residues. For the CDR3, the DNA is TGTGCCACCCGGGACAGGGATTATGGCTACACCTTC. Amino acids: CATRDRDYGYTF.

This rearrangement joins TRBV5-1 to TRBJ2-3; 8 nucleotides agree with TRBD2. This CDR3 contains 16 residues. CDR1 is SGHRS, CDR2 YFSETQ, per germline. CDR3 DNA: TGCGCTAGCGGTTCACGGCCTAGCGGGCCCACAGATACGCAGTATTTT. Residues: CASGSRPSGPTDTQYF.

This clonotype has only a few counts. The rearrangement links TRBV27 to TRBJ2-4, with 7 bases matching TRBD2. The J call may be faulty, since TRBJ2-5 better matches the DNA end. CDR1 MNHEY and CDR2 SMNVEV come from the germline V gene (reference sequence). CDR3 size: 15 residues. The CDR3 DNA is TGTGCCAGCAGTTTATATTCGCGGGAGCAAGAGACCCAGTACTTC. Translating gives CASSLYSREQETQYF.

This chain links TRBV2 with TRBJ2-2; TRBD2 aligns across 11 bases. Losses at the gene ends were 7 bases for V and 3 bases for J; bases not matched to a gene: 7. This CDR3 is 16 amino acids long. Germline V gives CDR1 SNHLY, CDR2 FYNNEI. The CDR3 nucleotides are TGTGCCAGCACCTTGACTAGCGGGGCTGACACCGGGGAGCTGTTTTTT. Its translation: CASTLTSGADTGELFF.

The V call is TRBV20-1, the J call TRBJ2-4, with 7 positions matching TRBD2. The CDR3 sequence is 17 residues long. Looked up from germline, CDR1 is DFQATT and CDR2 is SNEGSKA (reference sequence). Trimming took 6 bases from V and 8 from J; bases not matched to a gene: 22. The CDR3 spells CSAPAASGRGSKDIQYF. As DNA, the CDR3 is TGCAGTGCCCCAGCGGCTAGCGGAAGGGGTTCCAAGGACATTCAGTACTTC.